A single sample gave rise to the 29 T cell receptor beta chains below, sequenced in a study of blood T cell repertoires in COVID-19. Assay used: immunoSEQ multiplex PCR; TCRdb lists only in-frame clones, some missing. The sample has about 160,000 clones; approximately 80% are singletons. The sample comprised peripheral blood. Every receptor here comes from a man between 65 and 85 years old with acute or convalescent COVID-19.

For this clone: Distinct nucleotide sequences in the sample also encode this CDR3. The J gene is TRBJ1-5, the V gene TRBV6-5, with D tentatively TRBD1 (5 bases). This CDR3 region has 12 residues. Between the trimmed V and J ends, which lost 8 bases and 5 bases, there was a span of 10 bases. In germline, CDR1 is MNHEY, CDR2 SVGAGI. CDR3 in DNA: TGTGCCAGCCGGGCGGGGGATCAGCCCCAGCATTTT. This gives the protein CASRAGDQPQHF.

The chain links TRBV6-5 to TRBJ1-4, with 7 bases identical to TRBD1. CDR3 length: 14 residues. Losses at the gene ends were 8 bases for V and 8 bases for J; bases not matched to a gene: 11. The germline V gene has CDR1 MNHEY and CDR2 SVGAGI. This CDR3 reads CASGNRGGREKLFF. CDR3 nucleotides: TGTGCCAGCGGCAACAGGGGCGGGCGGGAAAAACTGTTTTTT.

The chain combines TRBV24-1 with TRBJ2-3, with TRBD2 identical over 12 bases. The CDR3 spans 19 residues. V shed 5 bases, J shed 0 bases, and the junction held 11 bases outside the gene matches. Germline values: CDR1 KGHDR, CDR2 SFDVKD. The CDR3 spells CATSGPSGRAVGSTDTQYF. The CDR3 nucleotides read TGTGCCACCAGTGGTCCTAGCGGGAGGGCCGTGGGTAGCACAGATACGCAGTATTTT.

The chain is built from TRBV6-1 and TRBJ2-3; 10 positions agree with TRBD1. Per germline, CDR1 MNHNS and CDR2 SASEGT. V lost 4 bases and J lost 2; bases outside the gene matches: 9. This CDR3 comprises 17 residues. The CDR3 protein is CASSGQGATTNTDTQYF. The CDR3 nucleotides read TGTGCCAGCAGTGGACAGGGGGCGACGACTAACACAGATACGCAGTATTTT.

The chain combines TRBV6-5 with TRBJ2-3; 11 bases line up with TRBD2. CDR3 size: 15 residues. Germline assignment: CDR1 MNHEY and CDR2 SVGAGI. The V gene end was trimmed by 7 bases and the J gene end by 4 bases; junction bases not matched to a gene: 7. The CDR3 region is CASTKTSGAADTQYF. The CDR3 nucleotides are TGTGCCAGCACCAAGACTAGCGGGGCCGCAGATACGCAGTATTTT.

This clone came up once. The chain employs TRBV24-1 and TRBJ1-1; D gene ambiguous. The CDR3 consists of 13 residues. The germline gives CDR1 KGHDR, CDR2 SFDVKD. Trimming stripped 5 bases from V and 7 bases from J, with 13 bases between. The CDR3 nucleotides are TGTGCCACCAGTGGCCCCAGCCCTAGTGAAGCTTTCTTT. Translating it yields CATSGPSPSEAFF.

A note on this clone: At one end, the junction sequence differs from germline, possibly due to a read error. The chain links TRBV5-5 to TRBJ1-4, with TRBD1 as a possible D gene (6 bases). Germline V lookup: CDR1 SGHKS, CDR2 YYEKEE (reference sequence). The CDR3 has 12 residues. The CDR3 DNA sequence: TGTGCCAGCAGTTTGGACAGTGTCGAACTGTTTTTT. Amino acids: CASSLDSVELFF.

The chain employs TRBV29-1 and TRBJ2-5; 7 bases map to TRBD1. Germline values: CDR1 SQVTM, CDR2 ANQGSEA. V was clipped by 1 base and J by 5 bases; unmatched bases: 7. The CDR3 extends over 14 amino acids. DNA of the CDR3: TGCAGCGTTGAAGGGACAGGTTTAGGGGAGACCCAGTACTTC. Translation: CSVEGTGLGETQYF.

The chain employs TRBV9 and TRBJ1-2; TRBD1 agrees at 7 bases. CDR1 is SGDLS, CDR2 YYNGEE, per germline. V was pared by 5 bases and J by 8 bases, with 12 bases of the junction left unmatched. The CDR3 sequence is 14 residues long. CDR3 amino acids: CASRGTVSYGGYTF. The CDR3 DNA sequence: TGTGCCAGCAGGGGGACAGTCTCATATGGAGGCTACACCTTC. The variable domain in full, with the rest retrieved from reference TRBV9 and TRBJ1-2, is DSGVTQTPKHLITATGQRVTLRCSPRSGDLSVYWYQQSLDQGLQFLIQYYNGEERAKGNILERFSAQQFPDLHSELNLSSLELGDSALYFCASRGTVSYGGYTFGSGTRLTVV.

This chain uses TRBV6-6 with TRBJ1-4, with a possible D match to TRBD1 (6 bases). The V and J ends lost 5 bases and 8 bases respectively, with 18 bases between them. Germline CDR1 is MNHNY and CDR2 is SVGAGI (reference sequence). The CDR3 contains 15 residues. CDR3 residues: CASSNPHTRGEKLFF. The CDR3 bases are TGTGCCAGCAGTAACCCCCACACAAGGGGGGAAAAACTGTTTTTT.

The V and J genes are TRBV5-6 and TRBJ2-5; D is possibly TRBD1 (6 bases). Germline V gives CDR1 SGHDT, CDR2 YYEEEE. The CDR3 is made up of 13 amino acids. Trimming shortened V by 5 bases and J by 4 bases, and 12 bases separated the two germline ends. CDR3 bases: TGTGCCAGCAGGGAACAGGGTCGAGAGACCCAGTACTTC. Its translation is CASREQGRETQYF.

The chain couples TRBV30 to TRBJ2-1; D perhaps matches TRBD2 (7 bases). Germline CDR1 and CDR2: GTSNPN and SVGIG (reference sequence). The CDR3 runs 14 residues. Trimming pared 5 bases from V and 9 bases from J, leaving 20 bases between. Here the CDR3 reads CAWGMGGALGEQFF. CDR3 DNA sequence: TGTGCCTGGGGAATGGGGGGGGCATTGGGTGAGCAGTTCTTC.

This chain uses TRBV10-2 with TRBJ2-3; 9 nucleotides line up with TRBD2. CDR1 is WSHSY, CDR2 SAAADI, per germline. The J segment lost 6 bases and the V segment lost 6 bases, leaving 7 bases of the junction unmatched. The CDR3 covers 14 residues. The CDR3 here is CASRLAGISDTQYF. CDR3 bases: TGCGCCAGCAGGCTAGCGGGGATCTCGGATACGCAGTATTTT.

J is TRBJ2-7 and V is TRBV4-2, with TRBD2 matching over 11 bases. Germline V CDR1 and CDR2: LGHNA, YNFKEQ. The CDR3 totals 17 residues. V lost 1 base, J lost 7 bases, and 12 bases stayed unmatched. The CDR3 sequence is CASSQVTSGTRLGEQYF. DNA of the CDR3: TGTGCCAGCAGCCAAGTGACTAGCGGGACTAGGTTAGGGGAGCAGTACTTC.

The chain uses TRBV5-1 and TRBJ2-4; 7 bases line up with TRBD2. CDR3 length: 14 amino acids. From germline, CDR1 is SGHRS and CDR2 YFSETQ. The V and J ends lost 4 bases and 9 bases, in that order; junction bases with no gene match: 10. The CDR3 nucleotides are TGCGCCAGCAGCAATGGCGGACTAGGCACCATTCAGTACTTC. Translated, it gives CASSNGGLGTIQYF.

This clone was detected once. Other DNA sequences from this sample encode an identical CDR3 as well. J is TRBJ2-2 and V is TRBV3-1 (or the pseudogene TRBV3-2); 10 bases fit TRBD1. The CDR3 sequence is 15 residues long. Per the germline V gene, CDR1 is LGHDT and CDR2 is YNNKEL (reference sequence). After removal of 6 bases from V and 1 base from J, the junction contained 2 bases not matched to a gene. The CDR3 nucleotides read TGTGCCAGCAGGGGACAGGGGCGGAACACCGGGGAGCTGTTTTTT. It codes for CASRGQGRNTGELFF.

A single count supports this clone. The CDR3 loop reads CAAGLTNTINSPLHF. The DNA for the CDR3 is TGTGCAGCCGGACTAACTAATACTATTAATTCACCCCTCCACTTT. The chain has TRBV27 and TRBJ1-6; no firm D call. The CDR3 contains 15 residues. The germline gives CDR1 MNHEY, CDR2 SMNVEV (reference sequence).

J is TRBJ2-5 and V is TRBV12-3 or TRBV12-4, with D possibly matching TRBD1 (6 bases). The CDR3 extends over 13 amino acids. Trimming cost V 6 bases and J 4 bases, with 12 bases left between them. This CDR3 reads CASRQGRLETQYF. The DNA for the CDR3 is TGTGCCAGCAGACAGGGTCGCCTAGAGACCCAGTACTTC.

This clone was seen once. The rearrangement uses TRBV2 and TRBJ1-6; D uncertain. Germline V CDR1 and CDR2: SNHLY, FYNNEI. Trimming stripped 1 base from V and 9 bases from J, with 10 bases between. This CDR3 is 14 amino acids long. In DNA, the CDR3 is TGTGCCAGCAGTGAAGGTGGCATTCGTTCACCCCTCCACTTT. This encodes CASSEGGIRSPLHF. The complete variable domain, with remaining parts taken from reference TRBV2 and TRBJ1-6, reads EPEVTQTPSHQVTQMGQEVILRCVPISNHLYFYWYRQILGQKVEFLVSFYNNEISEKSEIFDDQFSVERPDGSNFTLKIRSTKLEDSAMYFCASSEGGIRSPLHFGNGTRLTVT.

The genes are TRBV7-9 and TRBJ1-2, with D hard to call. This CDR3 spans 15 amino acids. Germline V CDR1 and CDR2: SEHNR, FQNEAQ (reference sequence). The V end was cut by 7 bases, the J end by 0 bases, with 15 bases between. As DNA, the CDR3 is TGTGCCAGCACCCGGGGAGGAGCGGCTAACTATGGCTACACCTTC. It encodes CASTRGGAANYGYTF.

The chain links TRBV2 to TRBJ2-2; 7 nucleotides align to TRBD1. Trimming took 6 bases from V and 6 from J; bases not matched to a gene: 7. The CDR3 has 14 amino acids. Germline CDR1 SNHLY, CDR2 FYNNEI. For the CDR3, the DNA is TGTGCCAGCAGACAGGGGACGGGACCCGGGGAGCTGTTTTTT. It codes for CASRQGTGPGELFF.

This chain connects TRBV6-5 to TRBJ1-5, with D possibly being TRBD1 (6 bases). The CDR3 loop spans 15 amino acids. Germline assignment: CDR1 MNHEY and CDR2 SVGAGI. Between the trimmed V and J ends, which lost 7 bases and 4 bases, there was a span of 17 bases. CDR3 DNA sequence: TGTGCCAGCAACGGACGGGGGGCAGGAAATCAGCCCCAGCATTTT. Its translation: CASNGRGAGNQPQHF.

The genes are TRBV3-1 (or the pseudogene TRBV3-2) and TRBJ2-1, with 10 bases identical to TRBD2. Germline V lookup: CDR1 LGHDT, CDR2 YNNKEL (reference sequence). CDR3 length equals 15 residues. J gave up 8 bases and V 5 bases, and 9 bases lay outside the gene matches. CDR3 loop: CASSSPGLAFHEQFF. In DNA, the CDR3 is TGTGCCAGCAGCTCACCGGGACTAGCGTTCCATGAGCAGTTCTTC.

The rearrangement joins TRBV6-5 to TRBJ2-1, with TRBD1 as a possible D gene (8 bases). Looked up from germline, CDR1 is MNHEY and CDR2 is SVGAGI. CDR3 length: 15 amino acids. The V and J ends lost 2 bases and 9 bases respectively, with 17 bases between them. As DNA, the CDR3 is TGTGCCAGCAGTTACCCTTTACAGGGGGAGGGTGAGCAGTTCTTC. This sequence encodes CASSYPLQGEGEQFF.

The chain joins TRBV13 to TRBJ2-5; 8 nucleotides match TRBD2. The CDR3 extends over 16 amino acids. J was trimmed by 1 base and V by 3 bases; bases with no gene match: 7. Germline assignment: CDR1 PRHDT and CDR2 FYEKMQ (reference sequence). In DNA form, the CDR3 reads TGTGCCAGCAGCTTTAGGATAGCGGGGACCCAAGAGACCCAGTACTTC. Its protein product is CASSFRIAGTQETQYF.

This chain uses TRBV3-1 (or the pseudogene TRBV3-2) with TRBJ1-1; TRBD1 matches 9 bases. The junction had 7 bases not matched to a gene; V was cut back by 4 bases and J by 1 base. This CDR3 region has 16 residues. Germline V gives CDR1 LGHDT, CDR2 YNNKEL (reference sequence). CDR3 in amino acids: CASSRGQGITNTEAFF. The CDR3 nucleotides are TGTGCCAGCAGCCGGGGACAGGGAATTACGAACACTGAAGCTTTCTTT.

V and J are TRBV5-6 and TRBJ1-2; D gene ambiguous. Trimming removed 0 bases from V and 3 bases from J, with 12 bases in between. This CDR3 region has 15 residues. Germline V gene sequence: CDR1 SGHDT, CDR2 YYEEEE. DNA for the CDR3: TGTGCCAGCAGCTTGGGCACGGGGAATGACTATGGCTACACCTTC. Translation gives CASSLGTGNDYGYTF.

The chain uses TRBV5-1 and TRBJ2-5, with 9 bases fitting TRBD2. The length of the CDR3 is 15 residues. Germline V gene data show CDR1 as SGHRS and CDR2 as YFSETQ. Trimming at V came to 0 bases and at J to 2 bases, leaving 2 bases not matched to a gene. The DNA of the CDR3 is TGCGCCAGCAGCTTGGCCCTAGCGGGGCAAGAGACCCAGTACTTC. Protein: CASSLALAGQETQYF.

The chain combines TRBV12-3 or TRBV12-4 with TRBJ1-5; D gene unclear. The CDR3 loop spans 13 amino acids. V lost 3 bases, J lost 8 bases, and 11 bases lay in between. In DNA form, the CDR3 reads TGTGCCAGCAGTTTTCGGGGAAAGGAGCCCCAGCATTTT. The encoded protein is CASSFRGKEPQHF.